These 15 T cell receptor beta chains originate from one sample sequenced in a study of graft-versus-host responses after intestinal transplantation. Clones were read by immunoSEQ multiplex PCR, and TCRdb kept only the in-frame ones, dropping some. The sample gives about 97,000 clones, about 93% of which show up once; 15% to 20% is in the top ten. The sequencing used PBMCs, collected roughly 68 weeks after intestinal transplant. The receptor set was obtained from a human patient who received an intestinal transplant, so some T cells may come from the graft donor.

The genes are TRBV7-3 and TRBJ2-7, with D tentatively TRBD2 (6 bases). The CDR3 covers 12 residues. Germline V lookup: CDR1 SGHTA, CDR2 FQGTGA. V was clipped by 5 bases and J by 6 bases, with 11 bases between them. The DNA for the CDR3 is TGTGCCAGCAGCACGGGACTGGGCGAGCAGTACTTC. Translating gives CASSTGLGEQYF.

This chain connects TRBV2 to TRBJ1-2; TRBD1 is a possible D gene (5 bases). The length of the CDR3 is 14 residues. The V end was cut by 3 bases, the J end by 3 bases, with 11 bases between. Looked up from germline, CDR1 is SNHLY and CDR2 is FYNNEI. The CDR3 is CASSERQGYYGYTF. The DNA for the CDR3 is TGTGCCAGCAGTGAGCGGCAGGGATACTATGGCTACACCTTC.

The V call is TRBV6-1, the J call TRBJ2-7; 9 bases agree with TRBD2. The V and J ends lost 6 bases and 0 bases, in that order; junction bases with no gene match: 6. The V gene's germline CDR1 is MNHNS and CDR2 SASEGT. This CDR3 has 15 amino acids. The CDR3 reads CASRRAGGSSYEQYF. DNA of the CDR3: TGTGCCAGCAGAAGAGCGGGGGGAAGCTCCTACGAGCAGTACTTC.

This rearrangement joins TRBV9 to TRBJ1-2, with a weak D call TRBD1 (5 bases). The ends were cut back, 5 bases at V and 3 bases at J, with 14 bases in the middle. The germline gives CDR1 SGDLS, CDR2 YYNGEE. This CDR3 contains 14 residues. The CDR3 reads CASSFLGGDYGYTF. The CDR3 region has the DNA TGTGCCAGCAGTTTTCTCGGGGGTGACTATGGCTACACCTTC.

The CDR3 region has the DNA TGTGCCAGCAGTCGGACTCTCCAGGGGACAGATACGCAGTATTTT. Its protein is CASSRTLQGTDTQYF. The J gene is TRBJ2-3, the V gene TRBV6-4; D is possibly TRBD1 (6 bases). V lost 5 bases, J lost 3 bases, and 15 bases lay in between. Germline CDR1 and CDR2: MRHNA and SNTAGT. This CDR3 comprises 15 residues.

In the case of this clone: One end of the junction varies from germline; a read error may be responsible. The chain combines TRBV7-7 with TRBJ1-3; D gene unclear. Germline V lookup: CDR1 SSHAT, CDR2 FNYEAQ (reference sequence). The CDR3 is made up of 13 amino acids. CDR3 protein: CASSLLYGNTIYF. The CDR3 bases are TGTGCTAGCAGCTTACTTTATGGAAACACCATATATTTT.

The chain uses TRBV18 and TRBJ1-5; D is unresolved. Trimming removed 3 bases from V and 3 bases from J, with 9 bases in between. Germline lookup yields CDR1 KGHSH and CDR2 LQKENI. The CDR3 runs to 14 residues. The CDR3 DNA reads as TGTGCCAGCTCACCTCGAGGGTCCAATCAGCCCCAGCATTTT. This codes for CASSPRGSNQPQHF.

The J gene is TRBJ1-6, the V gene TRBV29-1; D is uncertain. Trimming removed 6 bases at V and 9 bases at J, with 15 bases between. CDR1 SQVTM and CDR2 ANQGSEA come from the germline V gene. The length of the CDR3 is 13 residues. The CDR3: CSVRGPPGSPLHF. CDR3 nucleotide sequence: TGCAGCGTCCGCGGACCGCCGGGTTCACCCCTCCACTTT.

The CDR3: CASSPSRTADQPQHF. CDR3 DNA: TGTGCCAGCAGCCCGAGTAGGACAGCCGATCAGCCCCAGCATTTT. This chain connects TRBV6-5 to TRBJ1-5; TRBD1 might be the D (6 bases). V was clipped by 6 bases and J by 5 bases, with 17 bases between them. CDR1 is MNHEY, CDR2 SVGAGI, per germline. The length of the CDR3 is 15 residues.

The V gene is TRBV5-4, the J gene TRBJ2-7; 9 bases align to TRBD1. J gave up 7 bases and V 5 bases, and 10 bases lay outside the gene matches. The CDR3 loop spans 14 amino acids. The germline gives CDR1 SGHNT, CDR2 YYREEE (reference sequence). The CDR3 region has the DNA TGTGCCAGCAGTCCCCTATGGACAGGGGAAGAGCAGTACTTC. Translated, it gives CASSPLWTGEEQYF.

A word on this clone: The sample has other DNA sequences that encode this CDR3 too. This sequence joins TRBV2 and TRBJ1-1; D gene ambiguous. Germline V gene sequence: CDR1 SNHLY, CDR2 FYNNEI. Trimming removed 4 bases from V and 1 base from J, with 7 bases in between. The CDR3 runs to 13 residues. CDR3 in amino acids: CASSGAGNTEAFF. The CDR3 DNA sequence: TGTGCCAGCAGTGGGGCAGGGAACACTGAAGCTTTCTTT.

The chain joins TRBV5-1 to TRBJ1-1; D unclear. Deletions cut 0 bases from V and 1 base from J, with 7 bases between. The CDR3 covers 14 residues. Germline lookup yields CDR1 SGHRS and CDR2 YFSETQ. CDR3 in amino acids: CASSLAGENTEAFF. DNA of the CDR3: TGCGCCAGCAGCTTGGCTGGGGAGAACACTGAAGCTTTCTTT.

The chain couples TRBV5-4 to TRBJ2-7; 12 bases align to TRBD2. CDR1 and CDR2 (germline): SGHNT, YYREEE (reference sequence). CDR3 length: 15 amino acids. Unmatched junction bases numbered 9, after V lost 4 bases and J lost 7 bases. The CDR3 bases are TGTGCCAGCAGCGGCTCACTAGCGGGGGGTCTGGAGCAGTACTTC. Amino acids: CASSGSLAGGLEQYF. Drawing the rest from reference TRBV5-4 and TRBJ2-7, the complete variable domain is ETGVTQSPTHLIKTRGQQVTLRCSSQSGHNTVSWYQQALGQGPQFIFQYYREEENGRGNFPPRFSGLQFPNYSSELNVNALELDDSALYLCASSGSLAGGLEQYFGPGTRLTVT.

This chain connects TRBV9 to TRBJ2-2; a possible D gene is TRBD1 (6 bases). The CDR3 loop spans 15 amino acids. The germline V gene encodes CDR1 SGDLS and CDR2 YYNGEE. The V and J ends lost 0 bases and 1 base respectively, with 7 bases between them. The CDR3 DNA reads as TGTGCCAGCAGCGTAGGGGGACAGAACACCGGGGAGCTGTTTTTT. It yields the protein CASSVGGQNTGELFF. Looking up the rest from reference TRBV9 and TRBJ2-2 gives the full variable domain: DSGVTQTPKHLITATGQRVTLRCSPRSGDLSVYWYQQSLDQGLQFLIQYYNGEERAKGNILERFSAQQFPDLHSELNLSSLELGDSALYFCASSVGGQNTGELFFGEGSRLTVL.

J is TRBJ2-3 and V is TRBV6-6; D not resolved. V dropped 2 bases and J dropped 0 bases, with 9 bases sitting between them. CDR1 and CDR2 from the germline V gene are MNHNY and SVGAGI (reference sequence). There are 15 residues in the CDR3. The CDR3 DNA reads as TGTGCCAGCAGTTACGTGGCAAAGAGCACAGATACGCAGTATTTT. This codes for CASSYVAKSTDTQYF.